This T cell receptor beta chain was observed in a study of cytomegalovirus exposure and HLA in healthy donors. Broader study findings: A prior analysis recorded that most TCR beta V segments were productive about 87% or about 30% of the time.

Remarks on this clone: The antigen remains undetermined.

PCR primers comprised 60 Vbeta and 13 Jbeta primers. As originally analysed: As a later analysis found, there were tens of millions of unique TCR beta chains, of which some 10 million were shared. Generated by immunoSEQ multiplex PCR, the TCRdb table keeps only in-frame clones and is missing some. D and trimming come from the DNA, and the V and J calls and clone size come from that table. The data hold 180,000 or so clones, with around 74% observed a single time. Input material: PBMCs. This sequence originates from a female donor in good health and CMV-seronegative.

Here the CDR3 DNA reads TGCAGCGTGTCGATGGGGACTAGCGGGAGTTACGAGCAGTACTTC. Protein product: CSVSMGTSGSYEQYF. This chain connects TRBV29-1 to TRBJ2-7, with TRBD2 matching over 14 bases. V gave up 6 bases and J gave up 4 bases; unmatched junction bases: 8. This CDR3 region has 15 residues. CDR1 SQVTM and CDR2 ANQGSEA come from the germline V gene.